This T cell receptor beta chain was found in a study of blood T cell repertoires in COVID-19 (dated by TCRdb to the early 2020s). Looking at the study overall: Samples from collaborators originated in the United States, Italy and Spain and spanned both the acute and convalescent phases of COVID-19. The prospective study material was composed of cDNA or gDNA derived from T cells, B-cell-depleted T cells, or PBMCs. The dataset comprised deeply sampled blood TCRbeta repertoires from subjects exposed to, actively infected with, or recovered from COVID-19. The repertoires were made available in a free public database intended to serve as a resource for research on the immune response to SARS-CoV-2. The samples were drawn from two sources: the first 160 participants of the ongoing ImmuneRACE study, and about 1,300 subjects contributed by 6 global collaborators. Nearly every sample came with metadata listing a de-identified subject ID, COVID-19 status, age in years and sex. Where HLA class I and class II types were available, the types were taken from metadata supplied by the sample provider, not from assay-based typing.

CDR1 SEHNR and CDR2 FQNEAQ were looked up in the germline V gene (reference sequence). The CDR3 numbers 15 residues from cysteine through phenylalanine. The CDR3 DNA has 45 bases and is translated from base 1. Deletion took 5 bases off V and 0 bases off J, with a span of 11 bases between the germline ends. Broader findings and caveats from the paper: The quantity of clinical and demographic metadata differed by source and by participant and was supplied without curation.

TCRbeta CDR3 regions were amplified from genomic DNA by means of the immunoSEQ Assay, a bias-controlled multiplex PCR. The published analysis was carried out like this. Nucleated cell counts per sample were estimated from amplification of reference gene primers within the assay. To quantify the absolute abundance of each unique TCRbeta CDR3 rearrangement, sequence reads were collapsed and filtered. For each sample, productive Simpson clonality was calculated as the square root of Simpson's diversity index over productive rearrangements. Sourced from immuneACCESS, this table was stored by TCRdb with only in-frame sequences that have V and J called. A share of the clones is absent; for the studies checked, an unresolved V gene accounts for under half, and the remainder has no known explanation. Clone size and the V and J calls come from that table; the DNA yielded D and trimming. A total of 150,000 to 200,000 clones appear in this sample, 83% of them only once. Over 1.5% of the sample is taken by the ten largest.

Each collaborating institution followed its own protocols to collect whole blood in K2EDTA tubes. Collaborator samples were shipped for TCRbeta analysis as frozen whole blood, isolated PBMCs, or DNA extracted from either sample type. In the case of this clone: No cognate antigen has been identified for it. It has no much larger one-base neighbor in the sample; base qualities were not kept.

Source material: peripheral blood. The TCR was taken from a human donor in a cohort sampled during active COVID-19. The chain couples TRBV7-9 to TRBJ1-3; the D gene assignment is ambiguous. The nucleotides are TGTGCCAGCAGCCCCGATAAGCCCTCTGGAAACACCATATATTTT. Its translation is CASSPDKPSGNTIYF.